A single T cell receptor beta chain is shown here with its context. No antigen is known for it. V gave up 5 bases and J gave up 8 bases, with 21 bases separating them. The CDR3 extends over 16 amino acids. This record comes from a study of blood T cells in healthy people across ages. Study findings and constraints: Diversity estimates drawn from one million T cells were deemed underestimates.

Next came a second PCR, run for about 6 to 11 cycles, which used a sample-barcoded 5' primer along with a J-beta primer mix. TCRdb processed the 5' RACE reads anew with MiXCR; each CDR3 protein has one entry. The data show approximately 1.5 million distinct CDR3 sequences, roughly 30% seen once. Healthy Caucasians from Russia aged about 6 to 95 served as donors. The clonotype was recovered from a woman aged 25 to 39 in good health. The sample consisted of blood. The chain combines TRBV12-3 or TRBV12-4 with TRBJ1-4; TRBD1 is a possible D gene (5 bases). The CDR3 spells CASSGDPKQMVEKLFF. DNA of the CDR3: TGTGCCAGCAGTGGGGACCCAAAACAAATGGTCGAAAAACTGTTTTTT.